These 25 T cell receptor beta chains originate from one sample sequenced in a study of blood T cell repertoires in COVID-19. Clones were sequenced by immunoSEQ multiplex PCR, and TCRdb holds only the in-frame ones, with some missing. The sample yields a few hundred thousand clones, more than 70% seen once. Sequencing used peripheral blood. Receptors were obtained from a woman aged 45-65 years who had recovered from COVID-19.

The rearrangement uses TRBV6-2 or TRBV6-3 and TRBJ2-2, with TRBD2 matching over 10 bases. V was pared by 6 bases and J by 3 bases, with 10 bases of the junction left unmatched. The CDR3 is 17 residues long. Germline V gives CDR1 MNHEY, CDR2 SVGEGT. The CDR3 protein is CASSPPKRGGHTGELFF. The CDR3 DNA reads TGTGCCAGCAGCCCCCCCAAGCGGGGGGGCCACACCGGGGAGCTGTTTTTT.

The chain uses TRBV29-1 and TRBJ1-1, with D perhaps matching TRBD1 (5 bases). The germline gives CDR1 SQVTM, CDR2 ANQGSEA. V lost 7 bases and J lost 7, with 16 bases in between. The CDR3 runs 12 residues. CDR3 region: CSGNRATGEAFF. CDR3 bases: TGCAGCGGAAACCGGGCCACAGGTGAAGCTTTCTTT.

The rearrangement links TRBV28 to TRBJ1-2; D uncertain. The CDR3 has 13 residues. The V and J ends lost 4 bases and 2 bases respectively, with 8 bases between them. Germline V CDR1 and CDR2: MDHEN, SYDVKM. CDR3 nucleotide sequence: TGTGCCAGCAGTTCCGGAGCCAACTATGGCTACACCTTC. Protein product: CASSSGANYGYTF.

The chain recombines TRBV28 with TRBJ1-2, with 8 bases lining up with TRBD1. Germline loops: CDR1 MDHEN, CDR2 SYDVKM. The CDR3 is 12 amino acids. The ends lost 9 bases at V and 8 bases at J; junction bases unmatched: 8. CDR3 amino acids: CASRSGGKGYTF. The CDR3 DNA is TGTGCCAGTAGGTCAGGGGGCAAGGGCTACACCTTC.

V gene TRBV11-3 combines with J gene TRBJ2-3; TRBD2 is a possible D gene (6 bases). V was cut by 3 bases and J by 0 bases, with 10 bases left in between. Germline V CDR1 and CDR2: SGHNT, YENEEA. The CDR3 is 15 amino acids. CDR3 sequence: CASSFGTPSTDTQYF. CDR3 in DNA: TGTGCCAGCAGCTTCGGGACTCCGAGCACAGATACGCAGTATTTT.

The CDR3 bases are TGTGCCAGCAGCTTAGCGACAGGGCCCAATTCACCCCTCCACTTT. This gives the protein CASSLATGPNSPLHF. The chain links TRBV7-6 to TRBJ1-6, with 7 bases identical to TRBD1. V trimming: 0 bases; J trimming: 7 bases; junction bases outside the gene matches: 3. Germline CDR1 is SGHVS and CDR2 is FNYEAQ. The CDR3 runs to 15 residues.

V and J are TRBV29-1 and TRBJ1-5; 12 positions match TRBD1. In germline, CDR1 is SQVTM, CDR2 ANQGSEA. J gave up 5 bases and V 6 bases, and 2 bases lay outside the gene matches. CDR3 size: 13 residues. The CDR3 protein is CSVGDRGHQPQHF. The CDR3 DNA reads TGCAGCGTCGGGGACAGGGGGCATCAGCCCCAGCATTTT.

For the CDR3, the DNA is TGTGCCAGCTCACCAATGGAGGGGCTTGATGAAAAACTGTTTTTT. Its translation is CASSPMEGLDEKLFF. V and J are TRBV18 and TRBJ1-4; TRBD1 might be the D (5 bases). Germline V gives CDR1 KGHSH, CDR2 LQKENI. The CDR3 totals 15 residues. The germline V and J ends were trimmed by 2 bases and 6 bases, with 13 bases remaining between them. Using reference TRBV18 and TRBJ1-4 for the parts outside the CDR3, the full variable domain is NAGVMQNPRHLVRRRGQEARLRCSPMKGHSHVYWYRQLPEEGLKFMVYLQKENIIDESGMPKERFSAEFPKEGPSILRIQQVVRGDSAAYFCASSPMEGLDEKLFFGSGTQLSVL.

J is TRBJ1-2 and V is TRBV18; TRBD1 is a possible D gene (6 bases). Germline CDR1 KGHSH, CDR2 LQKENI. The CDR3 has 13 residues. V shed 3 bases and J shed 4 bases, with 9 bases lying between them. The CDR3 is CASSPGAPYGYTF. The CDR3 nucleotides read TGTGCCAGCTCACCGGGGGCCCCCTATGGCTACACCTTC. Full variable domain (missing parts from reference TRBV18 and TRBJ1-2): NAGVMQNPRHLVRRRGQEARLRCSPMKGHSHVYWYRQLPEEGLKFMVYLQKENIIDESGMPKERFSAEFPKEGPSILRIQQVVRGDSAAYFCASSPGAPYGYTFGSGTRLTVV.

V usage is TRBV30 and J usage is TRBJ2-7; D uncertain. Germline V CDR1 and CDR2: GTSNPN, SVGIG (reference sequence). CDR3 length: 11 residues. Trimming removed 2 bases from V and 4 bases from J, with 6 bases in between. The CDR3 region is CAWSLDYEQYF. In DNA, the CDR3 is TGTGCCTGGAGTTTAGATTACGAGCAGTACTTC.

The chain is built from TRBV28 and TRBJ1-6, with no clear D. The CDR3 runs to 15 residues. V lost 8 bases and J lost 0, with 11 bases in between. Germline V gene lookup returns CDR1 MDHEN and CDR2 SYDVKM. In nucleotides, the CDR3 is TGTGCCAGCCGGGGAGGGAGCTCCTATAATTCACCCCTCCACTTT. Translation: CASRGGSSYNSPLHF.

This chain joins TRBV6-5 and TRBJ1-2; weak D call: TRBD1 (6 bases). CDR1 MNHEY and CDR2 SVGAGI come from the germline V gene. The CDR3 has 13 amino acids. V dropped 10 bases and J dropped 4 bases, with 16 bases sitting between them. CDR3 region: CATRQDPGYGYTF. The CDR3 DNA sequence: TGTGCCACCCGACAGGACCCGGGCTATGGCTACACCTTC.

This clone has only one observation. The gene calls are TRBV9 and TRBJ1-1; 7 positions match TRBD1. Germline V gives CDR1 SGDLS, CDR2 YYNGEE. The CDR3 spans 15 residues. The trim removed 4 bases at V and 0 bases at J, leaving 6 bases unmatched. In DNA form, the CDR3 reads TGTGCCAGCAGCCCGGGACAGACAATGAACACTGAAGCTTTCTTT. The encoded protein is CASSPGQTMNTEAFF.

Here the CDR3 DNA reads TGTGCCAGCAGTTGGCCGGGACAGGGGGCGAAATACATCTCTTCCGGCTACACCTTC. This codes for CASSWPGQGAKYISSGYTF. The chain uses TRBV28 and TRBJ1-2; 12 bases are a match to TRBD1. Germline V CDR1 and CDR2: MDHEN, SYDVKM. The CDR3 spans 19 residues. J lost 8 bases, V lost 4 bases, and 20 bases had no gene match.

This chain uses TRBV11-2 with TRBJ1-1, with 8 bases identical to TRBD1. V shed 2 bases, J shed 6 bases, and the junction held 8 bases outside the gene matches. This CDR3 has 15 residues. Germline CDR1 reads SGHAT; CDR2 reads FQNNGV. CDR3 amino acids: CASSLHGRGPAEAFF. DNA of the CDR3: TGTGCCAGCAGCTTACACGGCAGGGGGCCCGCTGAAGCTTTCTTT.

This chain joins TRBV5-1 and TRBJ1-1; TRBD1 might be the D (6 bases). This CDR3 is built from 15 residues. Trimming took off 2 bases at V and 0 bases at J, with 11 bases between the two ends. Germline loops: CDR1 SGHRS, CDR2 YFSETQ. The chain's CDR3 is CASSFTGQMNTEAFF. The CDR3 DNA follows: TGCGCCAGCAGCTTTACGGGACAAATGAACACTGAAGCTTTCTTT.

This chain connects TRBV5-1 to TRBJ1-6, with D uncertain. The CDR3 spans 13 residues. The germline gives CDR1 SGHRS, CDR2 YFSETQ. V lost 0 bases, J lost 8 bases, and 6 bases lay in between. CDR3 loop: CASSLEDYSPLHF. DNA of the CDR3: TGCGCCAGCAGCTTGGAGGACTATTCACCCCTCCACTTT.

The chain links TRBV12-3 or TRBV12-4 to TRBJ2-7, with TRBD1 identical over 8 bases. The V segment lost 6 bases and the J segment 6 bases; nucleotides outside the gene matches: 7. This CDR3 has 13 residues. CDR3 DNA: TGTGCCAGCAGCCAGACAGGGGTAGGCGAGCAGTACTTC. This sequence encodes CASSQTGVGEQYF.

This clone was observed a handful of times. The chain carries TRBV5-8 and TRBJ1-1; TRBD1 matches 10 bases. With 9 bases clipped from V and 0 bases from J, the junction kept 8 bases outside the gene matches. Germline V CDR1 and CDR2: SGHTS, YDEGEE. CDR3 length: 15 amino acids. The CDR3 region is CATWDRGTLNTEAFF. CDR3 bases: TGTGCCACCTGGGACAGGGGCACTTTGAACACTGAAGCTTTCTTT.

In its sample, this clone was seen once. This sequence joins TRBV2 and TRBJ2-1; perhaps TRBD2 as D (6 bases). Looked up from germline, CDR1 is SNHLY and CDR2 is FYNNEI. Trimming shortened V by 3 bases and J by 13 bases, and 10 bases separated the two germline ends. This CDR3 has 11 residues. As DNA, the CDR3 is TGTGCCAGCAGTGACGGGACTCTTCAGTTCTTC. Its translation is CASSDGTLQFF.

The chain joins TRBV6-5 to TRBJ1-2; TRBD1 agrees at 11 bases. V shed 3 bases, J shed 8 bases, and the junction held 8 bases outside the gene matches. This CDR3 has 15 residues. Germline lookup yields CDR1 MNHEY and CDR2 SVGAGI. Written as DNA, the CDR3 is TGTGCCAGCAGTTATGGGGGACAGGGGGTCCGAGGCTACACCTTC. Its protein is CASSYGGQGVRGYTF.

This sequence joins TRBV7-3 and TRBJ2-1; 11 bases line up with TRBD2. The J segment lost 6 bases and the V segment lost 5 bases, leaving 6 bases of the junction unmatched. The CDR3 has 15 amino acids. Germline values: CDR1 SGHTA, CDR2 FQGTGA. CDR3 bases: TGTGCCAGCAGCCTAGCGGGAGGAGGATCCAATGAGCAGTTCTTC. Encoded protein: CASSLAGGGSNEQFF.

In its sample, this clone was seen a few times. This chain connects TRBV19 to TRBJ2-2; 8 nucleotides line up with TRBD2. The trim removed 6 bases at V and 6 bases at J, leaving 6 bases unmatched. Germline CDR1 is LNHDA and CDR2 is SQIVND (reference sequence). The CDR3 length is 14 residues. The CDR3 region has the DNA TGTGCCAGTAGCGCCGGGCGGGGGGCCGGGGAGCTGTTTTTT. Protein: CASSAGRGAGELFF.

This clone was seen a few times. This chain uses TRBV13 with TRBJ1-1; maybe TRBD1 (5 bases). Looked up from germline, CDR1 is PRHDT and CDR2 is FYEKMQ (reference sequence). Trimming took off 3 bases at V and 1 base at J, with 12 bases between the two ends. This CDR3 spans 15 amino acids. The CDR3 spells CASSLPGRENTEAFF. The CDR3 DNA reads as TGTGCCAGCAGCTTGCCGGGCAGGGAGAACACTGAAGCTTTCTTT.

This chain links TRBV5-1 with TRBJ2-7; possible D gene TRBD1, 5 bases. V shed 4 bases and J shed 3 bases, with 8 bases lying between them. From germline, CDR1 is SGHRS and CDR2 YFSETQ. The CDR3 is made up of 12 amino acids. CDR3 residues: CASSQGDYEQYF. The CDR3 bases are TGCGCCAGCAGCCAGGGCGACTACGAGCAGTACTTC.